The entry below describes one T cell receptor beta chain. Its antigen is currently unknown. This CDR3 has 13 residues. The V end lost 6 bases, the J end lost 1 base, and 9 bases lay between the germline ends. Germline loops: CDR1 PRHDT, CDR2 FYEKMQ (reference sequence). The study ran its PCR with 60 Vbeta and 13 Jbeta primers. The assay was immunoSEQ multiplex PCR, and TCRdb's table has in-frame clones only and misses some. The table records some 140,000 clones, more than 75% of them present only once. These data are taken from a study of cytomegalovirus exposure and HLA in healthy donors. Study-wide results and limits: Later analysis demonstrated an association between a missense DCLRE1C variant and TCR beta V- and J-gene trimming.

The clonotype comes from a young man in good health and CMV-seropositive. Sequences were obtained from PBMCs. The rearrangement links TRBV13 to TRBJ1-1; possibly TRBD1 for D (6 bases). Here the CDR3 DNA reads TGTGCCAGCAGGGTAGGGGGGAACACTGAAGCTTTCTTT. This codes for CASRVGGNTEAFF.